This TCR beta chain derives from a study of regulatory T cells in long-lasting Graves disease. Sample time point: newly diagnosed GD, antithyroid drugs for less than 3 months. Generation of the TCR library employed RNA extracted from PBMCs. HTBI primers from iRepertoire and Arm-PCR of CDR3 regions yielded the TCR beta libraries. One entry per CDR3 protein, called by TCRdb with MiXCR from the multiplex PCR reads. The data show under 800,000 distinct CDR3 sequences, approximately 15% seen once. The data were also submitted as part of a second study, on T cells in Graves' hyperthyroidism and ophthalmopathy. As reported in that work: The HTBI primer set was used in a first-round RT-PCR of the TCR CDR3.

Specimen: peripheral blood mononuclear cells (PBMCs), collected at new diagnosis, from a patient treated with antithyroid drugs. The receptor comes from a woman in her 30s with Graves disease.

The CDR3 nucleotides are TGTGCCAGCAGTTCGCCCGGGGAGCTGTTTTTT. Translated, it gives CASSSPGELFF. This chain connects TRBV12-3 or TRBV12-4 to TRBJ2-2, with D hard to call. This CDR3 region has 11 residues. V was pared by 4 bases and J by 6 bases, with 3 bases between.